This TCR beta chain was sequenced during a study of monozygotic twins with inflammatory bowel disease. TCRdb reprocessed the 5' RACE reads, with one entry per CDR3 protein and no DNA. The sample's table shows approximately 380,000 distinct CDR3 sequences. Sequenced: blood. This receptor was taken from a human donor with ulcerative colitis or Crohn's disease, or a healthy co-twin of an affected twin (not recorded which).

CDR3 residues: CASSSSRGLGTEAFF. The V call is TRBV7-3, the J call TRBJ1-1; the D gene TCRdb calls, TRBD1, cannot be checked with no DNA. Germline V gene lookup returns CDR1 SGHTA and CDR2 FQGTGA. The CDR3 has 15 residues.